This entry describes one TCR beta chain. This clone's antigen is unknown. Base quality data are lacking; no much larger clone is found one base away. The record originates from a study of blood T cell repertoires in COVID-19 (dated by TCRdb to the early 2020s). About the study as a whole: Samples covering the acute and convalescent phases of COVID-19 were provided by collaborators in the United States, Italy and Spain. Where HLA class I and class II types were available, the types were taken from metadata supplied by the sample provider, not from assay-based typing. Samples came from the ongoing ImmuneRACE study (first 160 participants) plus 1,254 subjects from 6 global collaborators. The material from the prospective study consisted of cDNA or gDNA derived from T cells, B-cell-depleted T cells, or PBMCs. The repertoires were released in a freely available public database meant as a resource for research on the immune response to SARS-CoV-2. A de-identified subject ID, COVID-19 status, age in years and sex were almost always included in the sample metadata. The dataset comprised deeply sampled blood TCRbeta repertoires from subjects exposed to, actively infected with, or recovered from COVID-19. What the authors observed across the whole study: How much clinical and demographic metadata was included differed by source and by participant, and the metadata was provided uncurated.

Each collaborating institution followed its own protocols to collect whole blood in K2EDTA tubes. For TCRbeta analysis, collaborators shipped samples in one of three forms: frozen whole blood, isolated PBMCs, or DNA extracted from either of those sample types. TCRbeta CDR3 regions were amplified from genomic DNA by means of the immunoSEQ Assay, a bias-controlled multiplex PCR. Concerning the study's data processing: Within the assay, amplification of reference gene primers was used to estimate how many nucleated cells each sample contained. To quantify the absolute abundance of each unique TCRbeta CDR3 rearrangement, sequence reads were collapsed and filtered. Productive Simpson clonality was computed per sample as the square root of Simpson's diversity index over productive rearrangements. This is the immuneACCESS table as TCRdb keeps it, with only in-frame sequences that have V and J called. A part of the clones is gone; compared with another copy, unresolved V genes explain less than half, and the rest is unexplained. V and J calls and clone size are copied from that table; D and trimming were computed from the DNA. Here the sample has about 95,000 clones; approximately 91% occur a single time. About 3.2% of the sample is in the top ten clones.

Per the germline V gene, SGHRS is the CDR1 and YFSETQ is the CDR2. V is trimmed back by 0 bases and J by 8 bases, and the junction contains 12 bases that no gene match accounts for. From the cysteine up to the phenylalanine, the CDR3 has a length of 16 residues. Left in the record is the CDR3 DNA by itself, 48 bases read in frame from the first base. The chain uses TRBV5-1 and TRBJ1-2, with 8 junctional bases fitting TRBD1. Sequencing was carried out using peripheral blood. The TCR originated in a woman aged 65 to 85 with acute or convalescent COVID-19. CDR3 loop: CASSLEGSDRGGGYTF. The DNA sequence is TGCGCCAGCAGCTTGGAGGGGTCTGACAGGGGAGGCGGCTACACCTTC.